The clone carrying this T cell receptor (beta chain) was picked up a small number of times. This sample was included in a study of cytomegalovirus exposure and HLA in healthy donors. Amplification used 60 Vbeta primers and 13 Jbeta primers. Some clones are missing from TCRdb's copy, which holds only in-frame ones; the method was immunoSEQ multiplex PCR. This sample has about 120,000 clones; about four fifths occur once, and the top ten carry roughly 3.9%. The germline V gene has CDR1 LGHNA and CDR2 YSLEER. CDR3 length equals 15 residues. Unmatched junction bases numbered 6, after V lost 1 base and J lost 4 bases.

The TCR was taken from a woman aged 25 to 39 in good health and CMV-seronegative. The sequenced sample was PBMCs. This chain links TRBV4-3 with TRBJ2-7, with 8 bases fitting TRBD1. The DNA for the CDR3 is TGCGCCAGCAGCCAAGCCGCGACAGGGGTATACGAGCAGTACTTC. The encoded protein is CASSQAATGVYEQYF.